One and the same sample provided the 17 T cell receptor beta chains below, sequenced in a study of cytomegalovirus exposure and HLA in healthy donors. 13 Jbeta primers and 60 Vbeta primers were used for the PCR. Only in-frame clones appear in the TCRdb table, and some are missing; sequencing was by immunoSEQ multiplex PCR. Of fewer than 120,000 clones in the sample, around 88% were seen once. The sequencing sample was made of PBMCs. These receptors were obtained from a man in his forties or fifties in good health and CMV-seronegative.

The chain links TRBV5-1 to TRBJ2-1; D might be TRBD2 (6 bases). Germline values: CDR1 SGHRS, CDR2 YFSETQ. CDR3 length equals 13 residues. The germline V and J ends were trimmed by 1 base and 9 bases, with 11 bases remaining between them. The CDR3 loop is CASSLLADLEQFF. The CDR3, as DNA: TGCGCCAGCAGCTTGTTAGCGGATCTTGAGCAGTTCTTC.

The chain has TRBV20-1 and TRBJ1-1; no clear D. The ends were cut back, 8 bases at V and 1 base at J, with 8 bases in the middle. CDR3 size: 11 residues. Germline CDR1 reads DFQATT; CDR2 reads SNEGSKA (reference sequence). The CDR3 coding sequence is TGCAGTACGAACGGGAACACTGAAGCTTTCTTT. This codes for CSTNGNTEAFF.

A word on this clone: The junction differs from germline at one of its ends, possibly a read error. The rearrangement joins TRBV25-1 to TRBJ2-5; maybe TRBD2 (5 bases). The CDR3 has 13 residues. Per the germline V gene, CDR1 is MGHDK and CDR2 is SYGVNS. The CDR3 sequence: CASSDYPGVQVDF. The CDR3 DNA follows: TGTGCCAGCAGTGATTACCCCGGGGTCCAGGTGGACTTC.

This chain links TRBV28 with TRBJ1-1; D gene unclear. V was cut by 6 bases and J by 4 bases, with 3 bases left in between. The length of the CDR3 is 10 residues. Germline CDR1 MDHEN, CDR2 SYDVKM. Written as DNA, the CDR3 is TGTGCCAGCAGCGGCACTGAAGCTTTCTTT. Its translation: CASSGTEAFF.

This rearrangement joins TRBV7-8 to TRBJ1-1; 7 bases agree with TRBD1. The CDR3 has 14 residues. Germline V gene lookup returns CDR1 SGHVS and CDR2 FQNEAQ. Losses at the gene ends were 1 base for V and 10 bases for J; bases not matched to a gene: 9. The CDR3 sequence is CASSLEGGGGAAFF. Here the CDR3 DNA reads TGTGCCAGCAGCTTAGAAGGAGGGGGCGGGGCAGCTTTCTTT.

The chain joins TRBV6-6 to TRBJ1-6, with D uncertain. In germline, CDR1 is MNHNY, CDR2 SVGAGI (reference sequence). This CDR3 contains 12 residues. Trimming cost V 3 bases and J 10 bases, with 7 bases left between them. Here the CDR3 DNA reads TGTGCCAGCAGTTATCCGGGGTCACCCCTCCACTTT. Amino acids: CASSYPGSPLHF.

V usage is TRBV13 and J usage is TRBJ1-2; the match to TRBD1 covers 8 bases. Germline-derived CDR1 and CDR2 are PRHDT and FYEKMQ (reference sequence). The V and J ends lost 2 bases and 6 bases, in that order; junction bases with no gene match: 5. The CDR3 runs to 14 residues. CDR3 coding DNA: TGTGCCAGCAGCTTAACGCGACAGGGGCATGGCTACACCTTC. This encodes CASSLTRQGHGYTF.

V usage is TRBV25-1 and J usage is TRBJ1-2, with D unclear. This CDR3 spans 13 amino acids. The V and J ends lost 3 bases and 4 bases respectively, with 9 bases between them. CDR1 and CDR2 (germline): MGHDK, SYGVNS. The CDR3 DNA sequence: TGTGCCAGCAGTGATGACATCCCCTATGGCTACACCTTC. Translated: CASSDDIPYGYTF.

This rearrangement joins TRBV6-1 to TRBJ2-7, with TRBD1 as a possible D gene (6 bases). Germline V gene lookup returns CDR1 MNHNS and CDR2 SASEGT. CDR3 length: 15 amino acids. Trimming left V 0 bases short and J 2 bases short, with 11 bases between. CDR3 in DNA: TGTGCCAGCAGTGAAGCACGTTGGGGGCCCTACGAGCAGTACTTC. The encoded protein is CASSEARWGPYEQYF.

A note on this clone: The same CDR3 is also encoded by other DNA sequences in this sample. J is TRBJ1-1 and V is TRBV28; no clear D gene. The CDR3 totals 11 residues. Germline CDR1 reads MDHEN; CDR2 reads SYDVKM. Trimming took 6 bases from V and 3 from J, leaving 5 bases between them. CDR3 residues: CASSRDTEAFF. CDR3 DNA: TGTGCCAGCAGCCGGGACACTGAAGCTTTCTTT.

The rearrangement uses TRBV5-1 and TRBJ2-7, with TRBD1 matching over 7 bases. CDR3 size: 20 residues. Looked up from germline, CDR1 is SGHRS and CDR2 is YFSETQ. Trimming took 0 bases from V and 2 from J; bases not matched to a gene: 20. The CDR3 DNA sequence: TGCGCCAGCAGCTTGGCCGTACCGGGACAGTCGTCTTCCTTTGCCTACGAGCAGTACTTC. It yields the protein CASSLAVPGQSSSFAYEQYF.

The rearrangement uses TRBV6-1 and TRBJ1-2, with D unclear. The CDR3 sequence is 12 residues long. Trimming pared 0 bases from V and 8 bases from J, leaving 7 bases between. Germline CDR1 is MNHNS and CDR2 is SASEGT. The CDR3 nucleotides read TGTGCCAGCAGTGAAGCAGCGGGGGGCTACACCTTC. Translated: CASSEAAGGYTF.

The gene calls are TRBV5-6 and TRBJ1-3; 9 nucleotides match TRBD1. Germline V gene sequence: CDR1 SGHDT, CDR2 YYEEEE. The CDR3 runs to 18 residues. J lost 0 bases, V lost 1 base, and 8 bases had no gene match. Here the CDR3 DNA reads TGTGCCAGCAGCTTGACAGGGGGCGTCCCCAGCTCTGGAAACACCATATATTTT. Its translation: CASSLTGGVPSSGNTIYF.

Remarks on this clone: Within the sample, other DNA sequences also encode this same CDR3. The chain couples TRBV30 to TRBJ1-1; possibly TRBD1 for D (5 bases). CDR3 size: 11 residues. With 5 bases removed from V and 3 bases from J, the gap between germline ends came to 7 bases. Looked up from germline, CDR1 is GTSNPN and CDR2 is SVGIG (reference sequence). CDR3: CAWGGDTEAFF. The CDR3 nucleotides are TGTGCCTGGGGGGGGGACACTGAAGCTTTCTTT.

In nucleotides, the CDR3 is TGTGCCAGCAGTGACGGGTTGGGTGAAAAACTGTTTTTT. The encoded protein is CASSDGLGEKLFF. The gene calls are TRBV2 and TRBJ1-4; D uncertain. V gave up 3 bases and J gave up 7 bases, with 9 bases separating them. Germline CDR1 is SNHLY and CDR2 is FYNNEI. This CDR3 spans 13 amino acids. The variable domain in full, completed from reference TRBV2 and TRBJ1-4, reads EPEVTQTPSHQVTQMGQEVILRCVPISNHLYFYWYRQILGQKVEFLVSFYNNEISEKSEIFDDQFSVERPDGSNFTLKIRSTKLEDSAMYFCASSDGLGEKLFFGSGTQLSVL.

The chain couples TRBV5-4 to TRBJ2-3; the match to TRBD1 covers 8 bases. The CDR3 runs 15 residues. V gave up 4 bases and J gave up 4 bases; unmatched junction bases: 8. The germline V gene has CDR1 SGHNT and CDR2 YYREEE (reference sequence). CDR3 sequence (DNA): TGTGCCAGCAGCCAAGGACAGGGAGTCCCAGATACGCAGTATTTT. It encodes CASSQGQGVPDTQYF.

This chain connects TRBV29-1 to TRBJ2-1; 8 bases are shared with TRBD2. The CDR3 is 12 amino acids. The trim removed 6 bases at V and 5 bases at J, leaving 3 bases unmatched. Germline assignment: CDR1 SQVTM and CDR2 ANQGSEA. CDR3 coding DNA: TGCAGCGTCCAGCGGGGGAACAATGAGCAGTTCTTC. Protein: CSVQRGNNEQFF.